This T cell receptor beta chain was sequenced during a study of identical twins. Notes on the study in general: Sharing of beta out-of-frame sequences by twins showed a weaker excess.

This clonotype was observed a few times. The antigen is not known. This CDR3 comprises 12 residues. The ends were cut back, 7 bases at V and 8 bases at J, with 14 bases in the middle. A single record per CDR3 protein comes from TCRdb applying MiXCR to the 5' RACE reads. The sample lists some 570,000 distinct CDR3 sequences, about 22% seen once, with 0.48% in the top ten. A further study also used this sample, focusing on yellow fever vaccine responses in identical twins.

This sequence was found in a woman aged 18-29 years in good health. The sample taken for sequencing was CD4+ T cells sorted from blood. V gene TRBV12-3 or TRBV12-4 combines with J gene TRBJ1-1; D unresolved. The CDR3 is CASTSVTLEAFF. CDR3 sequence (DNA): TGTGCCAGCACCTCGGTCACTCTAGAAGCTTTCTTT.